This paragraph reports one T cell receptor beta chain. Per the authors' pipeline: Amplifying reference gene primers gave estimates of nucleated cell counts. Some clones are missing from TCRdb's copy, which holds only in-frame ones; the method was immunoSEQ multiplex PCR. The V and J calls and the clone size are those of that table, but D and trimming were determined from the DNA. The data show approximately 300,000 clones, approximately 88% seen once. The sample originates from a study of blood T cell repertoires in COVID-19. Study-level background: The origin of the acute and convalescent COVID-19 samples was the United States, Italy and Spain. T cells, B-cell-depleted T cells, or PBMCs provided the cDNA or gDNA that served as material.

Trimming pared 0 bases from V and 1 base from J, leaving 12 bases between. The CDR3 spans 16 residues. Looked up from germline, CDR1 is MNHNS and CDR2 is SASEGT. Sequencing used peripheral blood. The receptor comes from a young man who had recovered from COVID-19. The chain uses TRBV6-1 and TRBJ1-1; D ambiguous. The CDR3 DNA reads TGTGCCAGCAGTGAAGCGATGAGGTTGGGGAACACTGAAGCTTTCTTT. Translation gives CASSEAMRLGNTEAFF.